This TCR beta chain was obtained from a study of cytomegalovirus exposure and HLA in healthy donors. The CDR3 has 15 amino acids. Per the germline V gene, CDR1 is KGHSH and CDR2 is LQKENI. With 6 bases removed from V and 2 bases from J, the gap between germline ends came to 15 bases. This clone showed up just once. Researchers ran the PCR with 60 Vbeta and 13 Jbeta primers. TCRdb's copy holds only in-frame clones and misses some; the assay was immunoSEQ multiplex PCR. The data contain around 130,000 clones, roughly three quarters of them singletons. This sequence originates from a woman in her 40s in good health and CMV-seronegative. The rearrangement uses TRBV18 and TRBJ2-3; possible D gene TRBD2, 6 bases. The sequenced material came from PBMCs. This CDR3 reads CASSLGDSNTDTQYF. DNA for the CDR3: TGTGCCAGCTCCCTGGGGGACTCAAACACAGATACGCAGTATTTT.